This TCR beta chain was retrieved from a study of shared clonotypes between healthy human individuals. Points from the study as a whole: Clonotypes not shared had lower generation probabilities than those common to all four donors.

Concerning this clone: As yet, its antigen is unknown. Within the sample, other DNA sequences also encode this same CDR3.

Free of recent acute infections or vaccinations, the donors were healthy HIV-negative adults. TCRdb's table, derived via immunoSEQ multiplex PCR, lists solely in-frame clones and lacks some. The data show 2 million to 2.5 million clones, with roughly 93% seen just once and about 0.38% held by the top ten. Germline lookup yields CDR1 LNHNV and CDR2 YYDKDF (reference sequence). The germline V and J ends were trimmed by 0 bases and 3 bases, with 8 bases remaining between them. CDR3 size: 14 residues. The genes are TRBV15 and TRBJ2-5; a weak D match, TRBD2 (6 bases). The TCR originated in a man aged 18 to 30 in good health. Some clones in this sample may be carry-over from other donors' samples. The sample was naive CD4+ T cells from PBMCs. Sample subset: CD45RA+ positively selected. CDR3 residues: CATSRDPGEETQYF. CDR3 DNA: TGTGCCACCAGCAGAGATCCGGGGGAAGAGACCCAGTACTTC.